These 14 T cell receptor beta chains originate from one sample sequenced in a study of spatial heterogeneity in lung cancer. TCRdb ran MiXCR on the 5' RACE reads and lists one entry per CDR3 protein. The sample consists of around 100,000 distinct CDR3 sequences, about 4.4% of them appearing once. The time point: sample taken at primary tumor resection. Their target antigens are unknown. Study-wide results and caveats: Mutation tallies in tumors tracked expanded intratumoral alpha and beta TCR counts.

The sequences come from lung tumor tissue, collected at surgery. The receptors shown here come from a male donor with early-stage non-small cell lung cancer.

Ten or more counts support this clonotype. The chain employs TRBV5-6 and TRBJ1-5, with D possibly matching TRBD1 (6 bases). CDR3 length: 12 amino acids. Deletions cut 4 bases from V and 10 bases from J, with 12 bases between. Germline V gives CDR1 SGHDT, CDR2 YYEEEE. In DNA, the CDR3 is TGTGCCAGCAGCCGGACAGCAGGCCCCCAGCATTTT. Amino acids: CASSRTAGPQHF.

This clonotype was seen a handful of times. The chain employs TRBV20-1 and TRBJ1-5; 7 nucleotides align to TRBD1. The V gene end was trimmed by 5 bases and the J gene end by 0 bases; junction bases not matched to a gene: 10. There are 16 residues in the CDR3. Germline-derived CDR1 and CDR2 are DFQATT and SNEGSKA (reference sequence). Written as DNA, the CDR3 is TGCAGTGCTCTTTACAGGGGCTATTATAGCAATCAGCCCCAGCATTTT. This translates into CSALYRGYYSNQPQHF.

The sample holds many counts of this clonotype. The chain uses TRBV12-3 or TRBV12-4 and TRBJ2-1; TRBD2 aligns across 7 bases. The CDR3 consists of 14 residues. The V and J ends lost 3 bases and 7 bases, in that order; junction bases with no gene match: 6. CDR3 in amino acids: CASSFQRDGNEQFF. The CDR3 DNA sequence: TGTGCCAGCAGTTTCCAGCGGGATGGGAATGAGCAGTTCTTC.

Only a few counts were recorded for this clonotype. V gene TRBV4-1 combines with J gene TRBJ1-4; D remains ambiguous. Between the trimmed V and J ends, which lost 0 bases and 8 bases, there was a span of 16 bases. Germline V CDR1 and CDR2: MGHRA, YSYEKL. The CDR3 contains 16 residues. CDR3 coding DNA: TGCGCCAGCAGCCAAGAAGTACATCCCCGGACGGAAAAACTGTTTTTT. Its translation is CASSQEVHPRTEKLFF.

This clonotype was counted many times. DNA for the CDR3: TGTGCCATCAGACGTGCCGGGACAGGGGATGCTGAAGCTTTCTTT. Translated, it gives CAIRRAGTGDAEAFF. This chain links TRBV10-3 with TRBJ1-1; 10 bases agree with TRBD1. Germline-derived CDR1 and CDR2 are ENHRY and SYGVKD. V was pared by 6 bases and J by 6 bases, with 10 bases of the junction left unmatched. The CDR3 consists of 15 residues.

The CDR3 nucleotides read TGTGCCAGCAAGGACCACGGCGCAGAGACCCAGTACTTC. This translates into CASKDHGAETQYF. The V and J genes are TRBV6-5 and TRBJ2-5; D not certain. With 7 bases removed from V and 4 bases from J, the gap between germline ends came to 13 bases. Germline V CDR1 and CDR2: MNHEY, SVGAGI. CDR3 size: 13 residues.

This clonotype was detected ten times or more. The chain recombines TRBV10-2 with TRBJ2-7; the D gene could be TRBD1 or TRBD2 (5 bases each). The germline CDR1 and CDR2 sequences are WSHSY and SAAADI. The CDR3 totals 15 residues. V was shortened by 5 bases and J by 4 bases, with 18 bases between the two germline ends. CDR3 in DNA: TGCGCCAGCAGTAGAAGTGGGGGAGAGAGGTACGAGCAGTACTTC. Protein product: CASSRSGGERYEQYF.

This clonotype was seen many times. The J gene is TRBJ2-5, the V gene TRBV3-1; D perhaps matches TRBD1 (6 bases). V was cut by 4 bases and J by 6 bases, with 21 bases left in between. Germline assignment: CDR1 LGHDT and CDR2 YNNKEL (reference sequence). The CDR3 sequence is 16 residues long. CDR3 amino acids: CASSLLDSTISQTQYF. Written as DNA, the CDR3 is TGTGCCAGCAGCCTGCTGGACAGCACGATATCACAGACCCAGTACTTC.

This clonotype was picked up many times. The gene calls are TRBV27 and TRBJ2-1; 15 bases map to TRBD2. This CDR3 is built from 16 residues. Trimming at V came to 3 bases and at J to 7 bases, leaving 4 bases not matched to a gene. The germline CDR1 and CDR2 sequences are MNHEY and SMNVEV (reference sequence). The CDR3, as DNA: TGTGCCAGCAGTTTCGGGACTAGCGGGAGGTGGAATGAGCAGTTCTTC. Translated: CASSFGTSGRWNEQFF.

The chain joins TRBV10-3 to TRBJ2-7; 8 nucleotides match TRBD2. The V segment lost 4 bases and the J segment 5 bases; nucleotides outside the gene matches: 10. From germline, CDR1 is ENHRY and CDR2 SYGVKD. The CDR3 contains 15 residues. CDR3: CAISGNSGAGDEQYF. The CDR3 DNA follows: TGTGCCATCAGTGGGAATAGCGGGGCCGGGGACGAGCAGTACTTC.

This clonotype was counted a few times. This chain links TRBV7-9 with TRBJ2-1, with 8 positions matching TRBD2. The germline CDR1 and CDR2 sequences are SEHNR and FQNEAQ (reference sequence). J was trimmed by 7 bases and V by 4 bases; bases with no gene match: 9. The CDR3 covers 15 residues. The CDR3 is CASSSLLAGRNEQFF. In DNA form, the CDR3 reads TGTGCCAGCAGCTCTCTTCTAGCGGGCCGGAATGAGCAGTTCTTC. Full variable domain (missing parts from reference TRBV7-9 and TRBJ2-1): DTGVSQNPRHKITKRGQNVTFRCDPISEHNRLYWYRQTLGQGPEFLTYFQNEAQLEKSRLLSDRFSAERPKGSFSTLEIQRTEQGDSAMYLCASSSLLAGRNEQFFGPGTRLTVL.

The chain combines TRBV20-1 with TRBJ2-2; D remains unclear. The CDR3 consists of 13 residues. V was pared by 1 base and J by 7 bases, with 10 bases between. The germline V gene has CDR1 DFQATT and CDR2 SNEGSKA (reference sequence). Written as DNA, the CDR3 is TGCAGTGCTAGAGTTTCAGGACGCGGGGAGCTGTTTTTT. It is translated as CSARVSGRGELFF.

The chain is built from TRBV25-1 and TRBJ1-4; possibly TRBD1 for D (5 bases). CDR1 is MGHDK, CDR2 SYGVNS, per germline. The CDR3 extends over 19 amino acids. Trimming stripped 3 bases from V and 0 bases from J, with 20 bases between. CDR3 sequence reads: CASSDGFRRGGATNEKLFF. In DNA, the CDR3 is TGTGCCAGCAGTGATGGGTTCCGCCGGGGGGGTGCAACTAATGAAAAACTGTTTTTT.

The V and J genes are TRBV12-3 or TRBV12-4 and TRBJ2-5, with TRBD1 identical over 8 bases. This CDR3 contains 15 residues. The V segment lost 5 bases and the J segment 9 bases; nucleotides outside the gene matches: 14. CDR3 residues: CASSLTRTGWSAQYF. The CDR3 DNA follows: TGTGCCAGCAGTCTAACACGGACAGGGTGGAGTGCCCAGTACTTC.